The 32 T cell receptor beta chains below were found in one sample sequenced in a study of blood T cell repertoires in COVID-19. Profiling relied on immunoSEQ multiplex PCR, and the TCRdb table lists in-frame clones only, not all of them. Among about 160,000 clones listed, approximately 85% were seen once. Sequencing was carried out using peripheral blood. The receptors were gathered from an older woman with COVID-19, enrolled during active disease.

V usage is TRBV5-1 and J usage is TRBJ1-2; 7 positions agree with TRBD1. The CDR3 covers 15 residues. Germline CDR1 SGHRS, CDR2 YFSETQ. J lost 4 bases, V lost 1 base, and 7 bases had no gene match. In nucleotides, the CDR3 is TGCGCCAGCAGCTTGAGTGGACAGGTTGCCTATGGCTACACCTTC. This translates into CASSLSGQVAYGYTF.

Here the CDR3 reads CAWRPGQPIFQPQHF. The CDR3 bases are TGTGCCTGGCGACCGGGACAGCCTATTTTTCAGCCCCAGCATTTT. The gene calls are TRBV30 and TRBJ1-5, with 7 positions matching TRBD1. Germline trimming cut 5 bases from V and 6 bases from J; bases unmatched to any gene: 13. The CDR3 covers 15 residues. Germline CDR1 reads GTSNPN; CDR2 reads SVGIG (reference sequence).

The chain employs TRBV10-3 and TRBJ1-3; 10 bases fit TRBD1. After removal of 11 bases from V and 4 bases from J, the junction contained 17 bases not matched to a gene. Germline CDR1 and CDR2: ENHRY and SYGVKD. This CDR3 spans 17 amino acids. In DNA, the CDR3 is TGTGCCGTTGAGGGACAGGGGTTAAATCCAAAAGGAAACACCATATATTTT. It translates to CAVEGQGLNPKGNTIYF.

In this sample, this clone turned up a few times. CDR3 amino acids: CASSWGDRVAGELFF. The DNA for the CDR3 is TGTGCCAGCAGCTGGGGAGACAGGGTAGCCGGGGAGCTGTTTTTT. The rearrangement links TRBV5-6 to TRBJ2-2, with TRBD1 identical over 7 bases. V lost 3 bases and J lost 6; bases outside the gene matches: 8. CDR3 size: 15 residues. Germline V gene data show CDR1 as SGHDT and CDR2 as YYEEEE.

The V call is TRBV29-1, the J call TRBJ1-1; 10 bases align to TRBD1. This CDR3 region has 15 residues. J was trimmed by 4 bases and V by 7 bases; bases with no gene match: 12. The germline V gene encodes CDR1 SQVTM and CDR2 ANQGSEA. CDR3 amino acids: CSAEAGQGMSTEAFF. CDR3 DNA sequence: TGCAGCGCCGAAGCGGGACAGGGGATGAGCACTGAAGCTTTCTTT.

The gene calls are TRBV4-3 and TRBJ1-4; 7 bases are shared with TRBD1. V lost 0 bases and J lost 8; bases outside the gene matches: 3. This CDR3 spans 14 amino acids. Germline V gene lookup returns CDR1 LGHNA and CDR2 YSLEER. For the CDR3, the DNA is TGCGCCAGCAGCCAAGACACAGGGGAAGAAAAACTGTTTTTT. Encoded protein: CASSQDTGEEKLFF.

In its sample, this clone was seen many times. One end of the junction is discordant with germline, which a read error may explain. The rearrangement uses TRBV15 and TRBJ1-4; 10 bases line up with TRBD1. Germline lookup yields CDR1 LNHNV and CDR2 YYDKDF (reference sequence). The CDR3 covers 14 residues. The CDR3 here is CATSGDRGRLKLFF. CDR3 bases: TGTGCCACCAGCGGAGACAGGGGGCGTTTGAAACTGTTTTTT.

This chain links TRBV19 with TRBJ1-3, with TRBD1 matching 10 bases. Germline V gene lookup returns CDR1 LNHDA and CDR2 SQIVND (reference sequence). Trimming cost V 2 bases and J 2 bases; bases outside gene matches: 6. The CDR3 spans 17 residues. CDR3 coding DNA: TGTGCCAGTAGTATATGGGACAGGGGAGACCCTGGAAACACCATATATTTT. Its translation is CASSIWDRGDPGNTIYF.

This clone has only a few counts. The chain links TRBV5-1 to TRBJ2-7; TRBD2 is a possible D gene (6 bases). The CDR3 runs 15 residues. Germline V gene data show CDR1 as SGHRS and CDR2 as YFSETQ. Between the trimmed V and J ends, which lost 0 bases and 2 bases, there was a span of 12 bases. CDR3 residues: CASSLEGGLAYEQYF. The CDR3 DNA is TGCGCCAGCAGCTTGGAAGGAGGGCTCGCCTACGAGCAGTACTTC.

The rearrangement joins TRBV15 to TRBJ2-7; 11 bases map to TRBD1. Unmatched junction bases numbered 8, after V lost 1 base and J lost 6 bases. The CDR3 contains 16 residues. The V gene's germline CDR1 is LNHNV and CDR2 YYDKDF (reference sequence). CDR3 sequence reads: CATSRALGTGGSEQYF. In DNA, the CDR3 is TGTGCCACCAGCAGAGCTCTCGGGACAGGGGGGAGCGAGCAGTACTTC.

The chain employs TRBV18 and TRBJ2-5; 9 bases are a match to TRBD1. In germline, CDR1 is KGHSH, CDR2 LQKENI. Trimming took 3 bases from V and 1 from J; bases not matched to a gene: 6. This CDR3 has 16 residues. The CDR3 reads CASSPGTGTVQETQYF. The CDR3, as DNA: TGTGCCAGCTCACCGGGGACAGGGACGGTCCAAGAGACCCAGTACTTC.

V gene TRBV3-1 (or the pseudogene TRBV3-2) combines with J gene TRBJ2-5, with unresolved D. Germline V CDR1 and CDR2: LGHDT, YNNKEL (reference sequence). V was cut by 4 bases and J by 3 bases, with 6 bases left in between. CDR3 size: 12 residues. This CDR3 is CASSPRKETQYF. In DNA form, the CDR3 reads TGTGCCAGCAGCCCGCGGAAAGAGACCCAGTACTTC.

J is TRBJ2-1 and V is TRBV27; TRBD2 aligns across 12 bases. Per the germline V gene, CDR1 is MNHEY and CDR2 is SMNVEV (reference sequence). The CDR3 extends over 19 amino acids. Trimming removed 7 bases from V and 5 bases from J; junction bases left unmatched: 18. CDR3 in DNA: TGTGCCAGCACACGGTGGCTAGCGGGAGGGCCCTCCGACCACAATGAGCAGTTCTTC. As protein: CASTRWLAGGPSDHNEQFF.

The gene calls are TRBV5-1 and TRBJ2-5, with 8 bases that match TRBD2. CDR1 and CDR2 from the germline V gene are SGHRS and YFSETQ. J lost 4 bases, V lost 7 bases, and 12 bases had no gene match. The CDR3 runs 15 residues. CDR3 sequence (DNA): TGCGCCAGCGGCCTGAGCGGGGGCTATGGAGAGACCCAGTACTTC. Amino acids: CASGLSGGYGETQYF.

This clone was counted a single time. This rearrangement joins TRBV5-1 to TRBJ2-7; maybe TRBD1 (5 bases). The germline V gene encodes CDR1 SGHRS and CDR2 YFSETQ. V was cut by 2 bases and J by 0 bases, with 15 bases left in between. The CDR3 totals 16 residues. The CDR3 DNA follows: TGCGCCAGCAGCTTTGGGGCTACCGCGTCCTCCTACGAGCAGTACTTC. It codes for CASSFGATASSYEQYF.

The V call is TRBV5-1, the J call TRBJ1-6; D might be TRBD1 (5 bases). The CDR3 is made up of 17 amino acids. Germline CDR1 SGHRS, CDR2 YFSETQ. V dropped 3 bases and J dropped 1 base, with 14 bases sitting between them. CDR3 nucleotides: TGCGCCAGCAGCTCGACATTGGGGGGTTCCTATAATTCACCCCTCCACTTT. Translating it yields CASSSTLGGSYNSPLHF.

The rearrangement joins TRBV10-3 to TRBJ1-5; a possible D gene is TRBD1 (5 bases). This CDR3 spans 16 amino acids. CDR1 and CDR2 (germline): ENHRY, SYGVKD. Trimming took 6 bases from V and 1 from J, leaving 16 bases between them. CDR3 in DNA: TGTGCCATCAGCTCTCGGAGGGGCCCGAGCAATCAGCCCCAGCATTTT. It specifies CAISSRRGPSNQPQHF.

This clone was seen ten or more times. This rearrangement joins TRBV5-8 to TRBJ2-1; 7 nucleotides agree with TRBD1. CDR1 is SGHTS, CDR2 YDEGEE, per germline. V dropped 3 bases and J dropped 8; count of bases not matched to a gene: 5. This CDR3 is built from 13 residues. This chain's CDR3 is CASSSPTGYEQFF. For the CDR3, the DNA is TGTGCCAGCAGCTCCCCGACAGGGTATGAGCAGTTCTTC.

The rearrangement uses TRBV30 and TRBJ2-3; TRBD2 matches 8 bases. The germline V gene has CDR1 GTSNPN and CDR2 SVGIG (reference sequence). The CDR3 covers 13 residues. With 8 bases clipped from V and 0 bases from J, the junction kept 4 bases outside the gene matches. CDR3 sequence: CAREGESTDTQYF. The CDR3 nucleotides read TGTGCCCGGGAGGGAGAAAGCACAGATACGCAGTATTTT. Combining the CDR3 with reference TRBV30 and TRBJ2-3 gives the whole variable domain SQTIHQWPATLVQPVGSPLSLECTVEGTSNPNLYWYRQAAGRGLQLLFYSVGIGQISSEVPQNLSASRPQDRQFILSSKKLLLSDSGFYLCAREGESTDTQYFGPGTRLTVL.

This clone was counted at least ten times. The CDR3 sequence: CATSRDREGAGELFF. The CDR3 region has the DNA TGTGCCACCAGCAGAGACAGGGAAGGCGCCGGGGAGCTGTTTTTT. The rearrangement links TRBV15 to TRBJ2-2; D perhaps matches TRBD1 (5 bases). The germline CDR1 and CDR2 sequences are LNHNV and YYDKDF (reference sequence). Trimming cost V 0 bases and J 6 bases, with 11 bases left between them. This CDR3 spans 15 amino acids.

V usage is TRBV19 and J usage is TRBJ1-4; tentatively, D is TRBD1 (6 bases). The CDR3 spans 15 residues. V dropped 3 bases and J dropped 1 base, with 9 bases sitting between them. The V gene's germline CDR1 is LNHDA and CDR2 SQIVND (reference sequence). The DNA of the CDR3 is TGTGCCAGTAGTATTTGGGACATAACTAATGAAAAACTGTTTTTT. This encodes CASSIWDITNEKLFF.

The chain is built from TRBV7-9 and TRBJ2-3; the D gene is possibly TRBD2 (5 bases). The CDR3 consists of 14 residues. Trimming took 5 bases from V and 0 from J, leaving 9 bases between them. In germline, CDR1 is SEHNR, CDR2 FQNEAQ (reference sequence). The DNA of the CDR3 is TGTGCCAGCAGCAGAGGGATAAGCACAGATACGCAGTATTTT. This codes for CASSRGISTDTQYF.

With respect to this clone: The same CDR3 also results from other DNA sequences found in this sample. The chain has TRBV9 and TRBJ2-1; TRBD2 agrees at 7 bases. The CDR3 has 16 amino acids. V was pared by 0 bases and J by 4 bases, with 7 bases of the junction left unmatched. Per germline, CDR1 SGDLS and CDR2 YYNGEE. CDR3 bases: TGTGCCAGCAGCGTAGCTGGCCAGCGGGGATACAATGAGCAGTTCTTC. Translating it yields CASSVAGQRGYNEQFF.

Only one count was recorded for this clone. The CDR3 nucleotides are TGTGCCAGCACAAAAGGGCAGGGGTATAATTCACCCCTCCACTTT. Its translation is CASTKGQGYNSPLHF. This sequence joins TRBV6-5 and TRBJ1-6; D is possibly TRBD1 (6 bases). Germline lookup yields CDR1 MNHEY and CDR2 SVGAGI. V was clipped by 7 bases and J by 4 bases, with 14 bases between them. The CDR3 is made up of 15 amino acids.

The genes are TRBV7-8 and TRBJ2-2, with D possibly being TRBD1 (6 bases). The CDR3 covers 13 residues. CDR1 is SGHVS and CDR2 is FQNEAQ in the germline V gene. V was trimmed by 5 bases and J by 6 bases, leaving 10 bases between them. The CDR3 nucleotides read TGTGCCAGCAGCATACAGGGCGCCGGGGAGCTGTTTTTT. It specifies CASSIQGAGELFF.

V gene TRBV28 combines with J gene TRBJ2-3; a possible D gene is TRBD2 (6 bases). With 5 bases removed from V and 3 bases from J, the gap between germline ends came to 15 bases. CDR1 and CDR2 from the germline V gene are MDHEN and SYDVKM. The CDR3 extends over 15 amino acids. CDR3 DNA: TGTGCCAGCAGTCCCTCGCGGGGCCGGACAGATACGCAGTATTTT. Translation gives CASSPSRGRTDTQYF.

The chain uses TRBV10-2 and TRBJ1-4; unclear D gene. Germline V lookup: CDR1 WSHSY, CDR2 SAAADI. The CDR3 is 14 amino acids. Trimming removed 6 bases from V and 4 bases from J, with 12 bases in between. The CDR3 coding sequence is TGCGCCAGCAGGGCCGGGATCAGTAATGAAAAACTGTTTTTT. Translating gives CASRAGISNEKLFF.

CDR3 DNA sequence: TGTGCCAGCAGCCTCAACAGGGTGAGTCCCTACAATGAGCAGTTCTTC. This gives the protein CASSLNRVSPYNEQFF. The V call is TRBV11-2, the J call TRBJ2-1; D is possibly TRBD1 (6 bases). CDR1 and CDR2 (germline): SGHAT, FQNNGV. The length of the CDR3 is 16 residues. V was trimmed by 5 bases and J by 2 bases, leaving 16 bases between them.

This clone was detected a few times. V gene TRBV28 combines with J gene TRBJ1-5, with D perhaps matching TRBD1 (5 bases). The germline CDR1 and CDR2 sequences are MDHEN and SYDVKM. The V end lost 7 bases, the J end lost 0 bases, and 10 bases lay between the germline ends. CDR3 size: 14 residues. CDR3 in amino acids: CASKGGTSNQPQHF. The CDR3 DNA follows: TGTGCCAGCAAGGGAGGGACTAGCAATCAGCCCCAGCATTTT.

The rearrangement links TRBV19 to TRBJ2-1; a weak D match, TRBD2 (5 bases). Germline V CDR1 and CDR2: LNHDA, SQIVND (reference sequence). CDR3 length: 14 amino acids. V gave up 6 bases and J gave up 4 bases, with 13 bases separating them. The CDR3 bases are TGTGCCAGTAGGAACTCCCGGGGTTACAATGAGCAGTTCTTC. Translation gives CASRNSRGYNEQFF. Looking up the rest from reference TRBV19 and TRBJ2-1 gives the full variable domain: DGGITQSPKYLFRKEGQNVTLSCEQNLNHDAMYWYRQDPGQGLRLIYYSQIVNDFQKGDIAEGYSVSREKKESFPLTVTSAQKNPTAFYLCASRNSRGYNEQFFGPGTRLTVL.

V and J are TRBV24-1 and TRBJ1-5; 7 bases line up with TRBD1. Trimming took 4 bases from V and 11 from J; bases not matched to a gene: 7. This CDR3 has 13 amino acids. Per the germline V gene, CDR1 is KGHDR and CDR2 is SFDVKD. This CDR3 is CATSEGGAESQHF. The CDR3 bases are TGTGCCACCAGTGAAGGGGGCGCAGAGTCCCAGCATTTT.

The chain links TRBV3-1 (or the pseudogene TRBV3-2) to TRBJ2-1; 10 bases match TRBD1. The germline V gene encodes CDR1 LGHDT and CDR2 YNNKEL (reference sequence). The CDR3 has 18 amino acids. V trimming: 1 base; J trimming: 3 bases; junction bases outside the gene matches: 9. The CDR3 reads CASSQGILGQGGYNEQFF. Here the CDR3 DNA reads TGTGCCAGCAGCCAAGGCATTTTAGGACAGGGGGGCTACAATGAGCAGTTCTTC.